This T cell receptor beta chain was profiled in a study of blood T cell repertoires in COVID-19. About the study: Specimens from acute and convalescent COVID-19 originated in the United States, Italy and Spain. T cells, B-cell-depleted T cells, or PBMCs supplied cDNA or gDNA.

This CDR3 is 11 amino acids long. Trimming left V 5 bases short and J 6 bases short, with 7 bases between. Per the authors' pipeline: Amplification from reference gene primers served as the basis for estimated nucleated cell counts. The repertoire was sequenced with immunoSEQ multiplex PCR; TCRdb's copy has only in-frame clones and lacks some. V and J calls and clone size are copied from that table; D and trimming were computed from the DNA. This table holds 120,000 or so clones, roughly nine tenths found once. Sequencing used peripheral blood. The TCR originated in a man between 65 and 80 years old with active or convalescent COVID-19. V gene TRBV12-3 or TRBV12-4 combines with J gene TRBJ1-1; D remains unclear. CDR3 DNA: TGTGCCAGCAGTCCCCAGTCTGAAGCTTTCTTT. Protein product: CASSPQSEAFF.